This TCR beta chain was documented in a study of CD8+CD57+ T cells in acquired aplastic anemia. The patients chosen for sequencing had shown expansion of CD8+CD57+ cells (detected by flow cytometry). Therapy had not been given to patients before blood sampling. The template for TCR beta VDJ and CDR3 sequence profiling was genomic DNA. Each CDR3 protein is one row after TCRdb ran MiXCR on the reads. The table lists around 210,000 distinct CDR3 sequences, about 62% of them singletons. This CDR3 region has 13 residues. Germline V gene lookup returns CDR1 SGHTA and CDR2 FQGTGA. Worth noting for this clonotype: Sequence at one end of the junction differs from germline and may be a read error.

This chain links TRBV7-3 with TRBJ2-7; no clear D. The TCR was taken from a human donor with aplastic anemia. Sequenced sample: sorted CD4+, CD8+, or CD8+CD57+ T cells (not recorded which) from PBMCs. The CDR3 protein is CASSLVQNHEQYF. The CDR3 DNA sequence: TGCGCCAGCAGCTTGGTACAAAACCACGAGCAGTACTTC.